This T cell receptor (beta chain) was sequenced in a study of blood T cell repertoires in COVID-19. Study-level information: COVID-19 samples, acute and convalescent, were from the United States, Italy and Spain. Sources were T cells, B-cell-depleted T cells, or PBMCs; the material itself was cDNA or gDNA.

Original methodology: For nucleated cells, counts were estimated from reference gene primer amplification. The method was immunoSEQ multiplex PCR; TCRdb's version includes in-frame clones alone and lacks a portion of them. V and J calls and clone size are as listed in that table; D and trimming were resolved from the DNA. In the table there are about 180,000 clones, around 80% of which are singletons. This TCR was sampled from a woman older than 75 with COVID-19, enrolled during active disease. The specimen sequenced was peripheral blood.

As DNA, the CDR3 is TGTGCCAGCAGCTTATACGGGGGTACTAATGAAAAACTGTTTTTT. It codes for CASSLYGGTNEKLFF. The rearrangement uses TRBV7-2 and TRBJ1-4, with D perhaps matching TRBD1 (5 bases). This CDR3 has 15 residues. Germline values: CDR1 SGHTA, CDR2 FQGNSA. V lost 2 bases and J 2 bases, leaving 9 bases between the germline ends.